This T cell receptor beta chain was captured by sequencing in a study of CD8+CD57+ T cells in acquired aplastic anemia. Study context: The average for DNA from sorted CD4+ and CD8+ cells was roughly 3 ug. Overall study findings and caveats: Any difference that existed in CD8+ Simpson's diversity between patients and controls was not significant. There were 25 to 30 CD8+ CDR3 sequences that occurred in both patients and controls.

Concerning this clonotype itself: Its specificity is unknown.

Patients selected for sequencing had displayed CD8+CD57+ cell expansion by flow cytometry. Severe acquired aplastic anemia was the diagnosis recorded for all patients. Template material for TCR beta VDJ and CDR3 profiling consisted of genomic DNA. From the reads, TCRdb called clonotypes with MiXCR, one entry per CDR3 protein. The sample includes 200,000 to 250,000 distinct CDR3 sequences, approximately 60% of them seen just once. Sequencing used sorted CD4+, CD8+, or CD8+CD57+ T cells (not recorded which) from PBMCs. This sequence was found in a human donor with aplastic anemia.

For the CDR3, the DNA is TGTGCCAGCAGCTCCCCAACGGGCAATGACTATGGCTACACCTTC. This codes for CASSSPTGNDYGYTF. This sequence joins TRBV7-2 and TRBJ1-2, with D unclear. The V gene lost 4 bases and the J gene lost 3 bases, with 15 bases spanning the gap. The CDR3 has 15 amino acids. Germline V gene data show CDR1 as SGHTA and CDR2 as FQGNSA.